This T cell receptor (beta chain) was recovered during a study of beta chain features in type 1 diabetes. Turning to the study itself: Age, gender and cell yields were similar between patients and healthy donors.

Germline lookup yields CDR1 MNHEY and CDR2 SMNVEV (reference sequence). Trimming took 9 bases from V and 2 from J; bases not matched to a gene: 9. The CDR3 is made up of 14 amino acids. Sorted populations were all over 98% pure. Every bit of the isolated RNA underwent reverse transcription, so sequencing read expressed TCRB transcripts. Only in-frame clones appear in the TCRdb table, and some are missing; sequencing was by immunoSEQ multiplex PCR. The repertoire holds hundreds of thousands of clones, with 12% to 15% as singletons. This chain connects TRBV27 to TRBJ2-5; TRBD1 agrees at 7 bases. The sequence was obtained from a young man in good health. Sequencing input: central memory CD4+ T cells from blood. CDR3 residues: CARSKRDRQETQYF. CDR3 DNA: TGTGCCAGATCAAAAAGGGACAGACAAGAGACCCAGTACTTC.